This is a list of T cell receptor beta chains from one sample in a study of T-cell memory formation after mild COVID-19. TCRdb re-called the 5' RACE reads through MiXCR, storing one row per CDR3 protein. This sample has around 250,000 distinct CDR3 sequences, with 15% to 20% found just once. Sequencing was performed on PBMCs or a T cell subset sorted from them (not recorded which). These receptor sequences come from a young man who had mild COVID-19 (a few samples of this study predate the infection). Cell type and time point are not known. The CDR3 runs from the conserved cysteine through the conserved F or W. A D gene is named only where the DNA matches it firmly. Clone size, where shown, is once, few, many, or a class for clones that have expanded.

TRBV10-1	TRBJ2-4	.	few	CASSPGHKNIQYF	TGCGCCAGCAGCCCGGGACATAAAAACATTCAGTACTTC
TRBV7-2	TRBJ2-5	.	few	CASSPWRTASGETQYF	TGTGCCAGCAGCCCGTGGCGGACAGCCTCCGGGGAGACCCAGTACTTC
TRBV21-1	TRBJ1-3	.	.	CASSVRGVFSGNTIYF	TGTGCCAGCAGCGTAAGGGGGGTTTTCTCTGGAAACACCATATATTTT
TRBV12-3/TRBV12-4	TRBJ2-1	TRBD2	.	CASSPPLRSGGIGEQFF	TGTGCCAGCAGCCCACCCCTTAGGAGCGGGGGGATCGGTGAGCAGTTCTTC
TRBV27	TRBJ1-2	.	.	CASSPRLDTFYGYTF	TGTGCCAGCAGTCCCCGCCTGGACACCTTCTATGGCTACACCTTC
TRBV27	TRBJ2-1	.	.	CASSMGRNEQFF	TGTGCCAGCAGTATGGGTAGAAATGAGCAGTTCTTC
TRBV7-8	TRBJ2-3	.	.	CASSLGAYPSTDTQYF	TGTGCCAGCAGCCTGGGGGCCTACCCTAGCACAGATACGCAGTATTTT
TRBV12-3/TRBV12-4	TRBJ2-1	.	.	CASSLHGGVDNEQFF	TGTGCCAGCAGTTTACACGGGGGAGTCGACAATGAGCAGTTCTTC
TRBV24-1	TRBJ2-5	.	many	CATSDADQVGTQYF	TGTGCCACCAGTGATGCGGATCAAGTAGGGACCCAGTACTTC
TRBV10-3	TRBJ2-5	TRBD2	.	CAISEPGGRETQYF	TGTGCCATCAGTGAGCCGGGGGGGCGGGAGACCCAGTACTTC
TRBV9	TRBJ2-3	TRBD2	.	CASSVATQRGGLSDTQYF	TGTGCCAGCAGCGTAGCCACCCAGCGGGGGGGCCTATCAGATACGCAGTATTTT
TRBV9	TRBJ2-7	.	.	CASKYWEQYF	TGTGCCAGCAAGTACTGGGAGCAGTACTTC
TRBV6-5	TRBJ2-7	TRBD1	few	CASRWTGSWYEQYF	TGTGCCAGCAGGTGGACAGGGAGCTGGTACGAGCAGTACTTC
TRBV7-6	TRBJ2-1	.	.	CASSPLRNEQFF	TGTGCCAGCAGCCCCCTGCGCAATGAGCAGTTCTTC
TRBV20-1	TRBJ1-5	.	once	CSATDTPNQPQHF	TGCAGTGCTACCGACACCCCGAATCAGCCCCAGCATTTT
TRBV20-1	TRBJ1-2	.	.	CSASAGSLLGYTF	TGCAGTGCTAGTGCCGGATCTCTGCTGGGCTACACCTTC
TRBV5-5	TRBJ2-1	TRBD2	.	CASSLAVGASGGYEQFF	TGTGCCAGCAGCTTGGCGGTAGGGGCTAGCGGGGGTTATGAGCAGTTCTTC
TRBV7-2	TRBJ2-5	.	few	CASSRAQGGETQYF	TGTGCCAGCAGCCGAGCACAGGGAGGGGAGACCCAGTACTTC
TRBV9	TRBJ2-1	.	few	CASSWENYNEQFF	TGTGCCAGCAGCTGGGAGAACTACAATGAGCAGTTCTTC
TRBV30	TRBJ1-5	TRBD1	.	CAWRGQGLSSNQPQHF	TGTGCCTGGAGAGGACAGGGGCTATCAAGCAATCAGCCCCAGCATTTT
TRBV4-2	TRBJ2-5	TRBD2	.	CASSPPGLAQQETQYF	TGTGCCAGCAGCCCCCCAGGACTAGCGCAGCAAGAGACCCAGTACTTC
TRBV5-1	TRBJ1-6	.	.	CASSRGQFDSPLHF	TGCGCCAGCAGCCGCGGACAGTTTGATTCACCCCTCCACTTT
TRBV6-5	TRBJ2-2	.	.	CASSGAGAANTGELFF	TGTGCCAGCTCCGGGGCGGGGGCGGCGAACACCGGGGAGCTGTTTTTT
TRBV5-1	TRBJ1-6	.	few	CASSLSGDSPLHF	TGCGCCAGCAGCTTGTCGGGGGATTCACCCCTCCACTTT
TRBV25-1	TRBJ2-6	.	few	CASSARTGPVLTF	TGTGCCAGCAGTGCCAGGACGGGGCCGGTCCTGACTTTC
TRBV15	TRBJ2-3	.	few	CATSSWGAGDTQYF	TGTGCCACCAGCAGCTGGGGGGCTGGAGATACGCAGTATTTT
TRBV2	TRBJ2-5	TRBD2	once	CASQPASGVEETQYF	TGTGCCAGCCAGCCGGCTAGCGGGGTCGAGGAGACCCAGTACTTC
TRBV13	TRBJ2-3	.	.	CASSWDFYTDTQYF	TGTGCCAGCAGCTGGGACTTCTACACAGATACGCAGTATTTT
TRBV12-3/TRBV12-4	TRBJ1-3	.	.	CASSLGGNTIYF	TGTGCCAGCAGTCTAGGGGGAAACACCATATATTTT
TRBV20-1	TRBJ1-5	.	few	CSALRGGSNQPQHF	TGCAGTGCTTTGAGGGGGGGTAGCAATCAGCCCCAGCATTTT
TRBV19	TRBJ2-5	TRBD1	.	CASRSGQGETQYF	TGTGCCAGTAGATCGGGACAGGGGGAGACCCAGTACTTC
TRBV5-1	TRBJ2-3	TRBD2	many	CASSLGLAAWDTQYF	TGCGCCAGCAGCTTGGGACTAGCGGCTTGGGATACGCAGTATTTT
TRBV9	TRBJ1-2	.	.	CASSVSGDYGYTF	TGTGCCAGCAGCGTATCAGGGGACTATGGCTACACCTTC
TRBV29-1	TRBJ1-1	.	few	CSVGTEMGAEAFF	TGCAGCGTTGGAACGGAGATGGGGGCGGAAGCTTTCTTT
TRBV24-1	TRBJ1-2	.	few	CATSSVGTRDGYTF	TGTGCCACGTCCTCGGTCGGGACCCGGGATGGCTACACCTTC
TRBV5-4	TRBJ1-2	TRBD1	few	CASSSPRAGQGVGDSYGYTF	TGTGCCAGCAGCTCCCCCCGTGCCGGACAGGGGGTCGGAGATTCATATGGCTACACCTTC
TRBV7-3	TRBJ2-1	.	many	CASSLSPLGFSGNEQFF	TGTGCCAGCAGCCTGTCCCCATTGGGCTTCTCGGGGAATGAGCAGTTCTTC
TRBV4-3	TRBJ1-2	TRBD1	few	CASSHEPGQGDYGYTF	TGCGCCAGCAGCCACGAGCCGGGACAGGGGGACTATGGCTACACCTTC
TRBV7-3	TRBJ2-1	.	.	CASSVLIRYNEQFF	TGTGCCAGCAGCGTACTCATACGGTATAATGAGCAGTTCTTC
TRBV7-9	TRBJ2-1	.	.	CASSLSVAYNEQFF	TGTGCCAGCAGCTTAAGTGTGGCTTACAATGAGCAGTTCTTC
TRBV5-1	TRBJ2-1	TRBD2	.	CASSSARGTSGVFGNEQFF	TGCGCCAGCAGCTCCGCCCGCGGGACTAGCGGGGTGTTCGGCAATGAGCAGTTCTTC
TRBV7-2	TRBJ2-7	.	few	CASSSWTDEQYF	TGTGCCAGCAGCTCATGGACGGACGAGCAGTACTTC
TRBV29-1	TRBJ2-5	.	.	CSVDEIVEGRVRETQYF	TGCAGCGTTGATGAGATAGTGGAGGGGCGAGTTAGAGAGACCCAGTACTTC
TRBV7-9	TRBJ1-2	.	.	CASRPPEVHTF	TGTGCCAGCAGACCCCCCGAGGTCCACACCTTC
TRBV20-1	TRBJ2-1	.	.	CSAGKGQNNEQFF	TGCAGTGCTGGCAAAGGACAGAACAATGAGCAGTTCTTC
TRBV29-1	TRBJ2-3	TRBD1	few	CSVHRGDTDTQYF	TGCAGCGTCCACAGGGGCGACACAGATACGCAGTATTTT
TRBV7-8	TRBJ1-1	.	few	CASSSLAANTEAFF	TGTGCCAGCAGCTCGCTCGCGGCGAACACTGAAGCTTTCTTT
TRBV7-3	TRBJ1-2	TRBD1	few	CASSPDGTGGQGYTF	TGTGCCAGCAGCCCCGATGGGACAGGGGGCCAAGGCTACACCTTC
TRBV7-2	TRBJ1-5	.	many	CASSLGGSQPQHF	TGTGCCAGCAGCTTAGGGGGGTCTCAGCCCCAGCATTTT
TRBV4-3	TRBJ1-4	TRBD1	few	CASSRGTGMGEKLFF	TGCGCCAGCAGCCGAGGGACAGGGATGGGGGAAAAACTGTTTTTT
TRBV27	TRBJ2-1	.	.	CASSSGGDYNEQFF	TGTGCCAGCAGTTCTGGGGGAGACTACAATGAGCAGTTCTTC
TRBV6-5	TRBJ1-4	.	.	CASSSRVKREKLFF	TGTGCCAGCAGTTCCCGAGTCAAACGGGAAAAACTGTTTTTT
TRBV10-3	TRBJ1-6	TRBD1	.	CAISPGQGKSPLHF	TGTGCCATTTCTCCGGGACAGGGTAAATCACCCCTCCACTTT